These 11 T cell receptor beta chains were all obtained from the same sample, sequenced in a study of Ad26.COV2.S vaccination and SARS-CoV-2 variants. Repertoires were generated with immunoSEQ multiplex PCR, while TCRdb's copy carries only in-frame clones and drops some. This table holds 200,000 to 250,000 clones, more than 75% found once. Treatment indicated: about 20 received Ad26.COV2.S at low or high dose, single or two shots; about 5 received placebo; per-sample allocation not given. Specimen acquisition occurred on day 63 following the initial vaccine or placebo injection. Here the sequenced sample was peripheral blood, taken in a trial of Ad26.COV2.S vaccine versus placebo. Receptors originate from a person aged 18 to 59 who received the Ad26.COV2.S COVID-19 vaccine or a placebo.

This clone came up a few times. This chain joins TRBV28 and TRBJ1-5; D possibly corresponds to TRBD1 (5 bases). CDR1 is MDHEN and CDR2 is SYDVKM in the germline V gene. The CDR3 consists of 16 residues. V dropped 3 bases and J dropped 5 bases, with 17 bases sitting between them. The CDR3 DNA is TGTGCCAGCAGTTTGTTGGGGCTCAAAGGTCATCAGCCCCAGCATTTT. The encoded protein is CASSLLGLKGHQPQHF. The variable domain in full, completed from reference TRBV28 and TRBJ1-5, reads DVKVTQSSRYLVKRTGEKVFLECVQDMDHENMFWYRQDPGLGLRLIYFSYDVKMKEKGDIPEGYSVSREKKERFSLILESASTNQTSMYLCASSLLGLKGHQPQHFGDGTRLSIL.

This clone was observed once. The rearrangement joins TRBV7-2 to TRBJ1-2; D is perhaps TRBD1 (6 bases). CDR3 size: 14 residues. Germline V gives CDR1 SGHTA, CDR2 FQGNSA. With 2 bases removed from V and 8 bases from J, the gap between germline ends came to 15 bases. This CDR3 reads CASSLIQGTGGYTF. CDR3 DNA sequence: TGTGCCAGCAGCTTAATACAGGGTACAGGAGGCTACACCTTC.

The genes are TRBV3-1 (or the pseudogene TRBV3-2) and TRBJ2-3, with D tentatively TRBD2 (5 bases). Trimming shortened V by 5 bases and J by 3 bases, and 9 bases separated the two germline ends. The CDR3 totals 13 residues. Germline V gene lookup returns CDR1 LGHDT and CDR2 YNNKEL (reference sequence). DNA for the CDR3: TGTGCCAGCAGCGCACTAGAAACAGATACGCAGTATTTT. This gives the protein CASSALETDTQYF.

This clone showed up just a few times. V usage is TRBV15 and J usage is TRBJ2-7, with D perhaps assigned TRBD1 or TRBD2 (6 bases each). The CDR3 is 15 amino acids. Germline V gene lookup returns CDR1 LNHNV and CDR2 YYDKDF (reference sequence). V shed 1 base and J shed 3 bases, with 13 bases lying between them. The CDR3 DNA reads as TGTGCCACCAGCAGAGGATGGGGGGCGAACTACGAGCAGTACTTC. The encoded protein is CATSRGWGANYEQYF.

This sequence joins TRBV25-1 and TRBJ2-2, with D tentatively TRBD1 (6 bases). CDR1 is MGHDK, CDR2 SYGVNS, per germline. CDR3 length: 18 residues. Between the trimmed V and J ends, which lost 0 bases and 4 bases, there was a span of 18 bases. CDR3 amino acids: CASSEYRPGVLSTGELFF. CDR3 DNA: TGTGCCAGCAGTGAATACCGTCCAGGGGTTTTGAGCACCGGGGAGCTGTTTTTT.

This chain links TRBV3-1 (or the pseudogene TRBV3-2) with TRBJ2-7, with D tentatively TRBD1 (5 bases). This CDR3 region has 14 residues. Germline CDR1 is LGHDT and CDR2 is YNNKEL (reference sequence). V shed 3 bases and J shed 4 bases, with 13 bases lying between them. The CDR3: CASSHNAAGYEQYF. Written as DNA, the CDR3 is TGTGCCAGCAGCCATAATGCGGCAGGGTACGAGCAGTACTTC.

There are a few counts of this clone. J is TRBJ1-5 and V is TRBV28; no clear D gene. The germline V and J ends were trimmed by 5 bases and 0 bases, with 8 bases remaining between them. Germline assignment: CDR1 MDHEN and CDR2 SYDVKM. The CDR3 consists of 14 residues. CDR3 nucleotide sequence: TGTGCCAGCAGTGAAGAGTATAGCAATCAGCCCCAGCATTTT. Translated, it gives CASSEEYSNQPQHF.

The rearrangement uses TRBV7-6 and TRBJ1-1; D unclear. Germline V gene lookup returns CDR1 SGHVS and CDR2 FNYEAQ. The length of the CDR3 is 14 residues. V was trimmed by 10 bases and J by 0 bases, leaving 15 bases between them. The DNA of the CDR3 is TGTGCCACCAAACTAACGCCAATGAACACTGAAGCTTTCTTT. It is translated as CATKLTPMNTEAFF.

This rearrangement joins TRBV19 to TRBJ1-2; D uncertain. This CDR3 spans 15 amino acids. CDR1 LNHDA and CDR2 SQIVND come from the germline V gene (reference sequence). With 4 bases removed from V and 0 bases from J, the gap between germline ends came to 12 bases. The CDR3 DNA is TGTGCCAGTAGTACATGGACGGACGCTAACTATGGCTACACCTTC. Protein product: CASSTWTDANYGYTF.

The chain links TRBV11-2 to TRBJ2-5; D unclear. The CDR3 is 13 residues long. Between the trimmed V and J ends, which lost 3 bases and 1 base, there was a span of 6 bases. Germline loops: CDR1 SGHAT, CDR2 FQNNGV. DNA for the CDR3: TGTGCCAGCAGCTTCGGCAGCCAAGAGACCCAGTACTTC. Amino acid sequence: CASSFGSQETQYF.

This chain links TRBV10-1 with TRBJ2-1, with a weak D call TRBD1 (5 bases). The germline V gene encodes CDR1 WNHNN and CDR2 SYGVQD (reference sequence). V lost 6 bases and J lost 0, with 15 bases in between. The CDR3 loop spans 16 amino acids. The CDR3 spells CASSPGHLSSYNEQFF. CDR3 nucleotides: TGCGCCAGCAGCCCAGGACATCTCAGCTCCTACAATGAGCAGTTCTTC.